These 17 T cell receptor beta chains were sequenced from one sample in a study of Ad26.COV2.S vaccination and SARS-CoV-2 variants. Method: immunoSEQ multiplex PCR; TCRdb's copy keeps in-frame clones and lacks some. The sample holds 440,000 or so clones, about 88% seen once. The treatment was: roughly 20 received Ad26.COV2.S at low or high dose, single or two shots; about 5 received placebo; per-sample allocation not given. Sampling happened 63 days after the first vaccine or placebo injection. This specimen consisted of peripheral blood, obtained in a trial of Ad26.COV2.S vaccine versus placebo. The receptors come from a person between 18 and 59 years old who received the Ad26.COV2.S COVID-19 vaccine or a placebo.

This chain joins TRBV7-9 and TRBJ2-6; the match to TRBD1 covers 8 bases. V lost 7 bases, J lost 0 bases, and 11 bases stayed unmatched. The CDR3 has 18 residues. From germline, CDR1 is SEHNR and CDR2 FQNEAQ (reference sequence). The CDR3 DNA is TGTGCCAGCATCACTCCGGGACAGGCACTCTCTGGGGCCAACGTCCTGACTTTC. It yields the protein CASITPGQALSGANVLTF.

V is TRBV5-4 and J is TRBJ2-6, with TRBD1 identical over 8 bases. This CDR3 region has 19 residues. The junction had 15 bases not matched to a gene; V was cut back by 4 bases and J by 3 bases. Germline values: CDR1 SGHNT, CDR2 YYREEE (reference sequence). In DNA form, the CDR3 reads TGTGCCAGCAGCCCGACGGCGACAGGGGTTAGCGGTGGGGCCAACGTCCTGACTTTC. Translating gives CASSPTATGVSGGANVLTF. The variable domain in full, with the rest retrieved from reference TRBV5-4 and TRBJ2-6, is ETGVTQSPTHLIKTRGQQVTLRCSSQSGHNTVSWYQQALGQGPQFIFQYYREEENGRGNFPPRFSGLQFPNYSSELNVNALELDDSALYLCASSPTATGVSGGANVLTFGAGSRLTVL.

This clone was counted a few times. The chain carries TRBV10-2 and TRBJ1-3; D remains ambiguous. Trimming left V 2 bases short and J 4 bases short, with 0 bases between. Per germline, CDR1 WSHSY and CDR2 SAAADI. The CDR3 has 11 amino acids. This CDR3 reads CASSEGNTIYF. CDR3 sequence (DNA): TGCGCCAGCAGTGAGGGAAACACCATATATTTT.

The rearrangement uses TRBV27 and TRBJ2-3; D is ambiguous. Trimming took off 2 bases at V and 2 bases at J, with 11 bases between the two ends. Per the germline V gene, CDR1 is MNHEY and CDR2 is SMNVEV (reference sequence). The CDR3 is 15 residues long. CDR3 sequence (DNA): TGTGCCAGCAGTTTAAATTTCCCTAACACAGATACGCAGTATTTT. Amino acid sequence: CASSLNFPNTDTQYF.

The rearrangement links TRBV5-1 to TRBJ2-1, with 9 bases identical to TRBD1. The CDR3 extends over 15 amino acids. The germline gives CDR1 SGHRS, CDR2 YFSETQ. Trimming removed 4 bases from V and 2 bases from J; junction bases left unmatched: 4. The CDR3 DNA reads TGCGCCAGCAGCCCCGGGACAGGGACCTACAATGAGCAGTTCTTC. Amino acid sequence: CASSPGTGTYNEQFF.

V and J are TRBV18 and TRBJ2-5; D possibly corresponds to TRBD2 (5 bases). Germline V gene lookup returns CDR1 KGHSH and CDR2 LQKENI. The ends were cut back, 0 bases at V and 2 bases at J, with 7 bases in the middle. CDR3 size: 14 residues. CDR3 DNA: TGTGCCAGCTCACCACCAACGGGGCAAGAGACCCAGTACTTC. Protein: CASSPPTGQETQYF.

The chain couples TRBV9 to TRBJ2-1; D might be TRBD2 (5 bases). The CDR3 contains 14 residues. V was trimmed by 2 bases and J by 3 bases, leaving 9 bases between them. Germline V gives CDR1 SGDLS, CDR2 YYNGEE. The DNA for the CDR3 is TGTGCCAGCAGCGTTGCCGAGGGCTACAATGAGCAGTTCTTC. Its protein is CASSVAEGYNEQFF.

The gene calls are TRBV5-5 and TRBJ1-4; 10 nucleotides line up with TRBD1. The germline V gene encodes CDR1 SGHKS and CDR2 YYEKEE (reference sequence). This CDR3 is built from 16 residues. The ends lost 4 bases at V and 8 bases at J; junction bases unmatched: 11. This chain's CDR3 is CASSHTIGTGEEKLFF. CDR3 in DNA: TGTGCCAGCAGCCATACTATAGGGACAGGGGAAGAAAAACTGTTTTTT.

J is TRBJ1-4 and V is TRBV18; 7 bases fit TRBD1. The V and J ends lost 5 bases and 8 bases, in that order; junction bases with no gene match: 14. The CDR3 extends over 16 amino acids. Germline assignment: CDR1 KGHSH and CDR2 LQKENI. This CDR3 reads CASSGSGDSTSEKLFF. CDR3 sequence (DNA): TGTGCCAGCTCAGGAAGCGGGGACAGCACCTCGGAAAAACTGTTTTTT.

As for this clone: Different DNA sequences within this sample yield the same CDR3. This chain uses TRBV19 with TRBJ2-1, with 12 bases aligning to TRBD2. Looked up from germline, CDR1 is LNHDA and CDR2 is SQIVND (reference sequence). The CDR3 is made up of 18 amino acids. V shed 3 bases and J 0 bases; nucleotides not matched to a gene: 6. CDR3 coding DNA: TGTGCCAGTAGTATTGGGCTAGCGGGGGGGAGCTCCTACAATGAGCAGTTCTTC. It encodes CASSIGLAGGSSYNEQFF.

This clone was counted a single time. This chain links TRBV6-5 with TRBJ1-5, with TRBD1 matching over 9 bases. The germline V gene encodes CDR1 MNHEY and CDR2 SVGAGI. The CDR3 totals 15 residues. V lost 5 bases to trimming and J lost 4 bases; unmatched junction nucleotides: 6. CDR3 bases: TGTGCCAGCAGTAAGGACAGGGGAGAGAATCAGCCCCAGCATTTT. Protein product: CASSKDRGENQPQHF.

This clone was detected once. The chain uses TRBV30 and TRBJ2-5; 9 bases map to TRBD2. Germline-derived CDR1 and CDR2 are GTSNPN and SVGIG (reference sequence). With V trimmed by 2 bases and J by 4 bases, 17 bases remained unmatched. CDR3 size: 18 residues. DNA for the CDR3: TGTGCCTGGAGTATTTGGGAGTTTCGGCGGGAGGGGAGAGAGACCCAGTACTTC. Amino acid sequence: CAWSIWEFRREGRETQYF.

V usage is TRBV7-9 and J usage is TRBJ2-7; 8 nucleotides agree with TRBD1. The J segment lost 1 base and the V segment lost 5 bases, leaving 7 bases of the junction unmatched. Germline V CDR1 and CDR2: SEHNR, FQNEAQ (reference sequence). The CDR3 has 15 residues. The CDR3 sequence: CASSPGQGDSYEQYF. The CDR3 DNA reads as TGTGCCAGCAGCCCCGGACAGGGAGATTCCTACGAGCAGTACTTC. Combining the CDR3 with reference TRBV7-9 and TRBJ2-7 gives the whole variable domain DTGVSQNPRHKITKRGQNVTFRCDPISEHNRLYWYRQTLGQGPEFLTYFQNEAQLEKSRLLSDRFSAERPKGSFSTLEIQRTEQGDSAMYLCASSPGQGDSYEQYFGPGTRLTVT.

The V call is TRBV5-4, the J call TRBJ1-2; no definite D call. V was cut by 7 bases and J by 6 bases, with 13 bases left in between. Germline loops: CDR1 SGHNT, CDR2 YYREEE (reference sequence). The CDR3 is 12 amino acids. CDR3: CASGNRIDGYTF. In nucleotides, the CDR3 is TGTGCCAGCGGGAACCGGATCGATGGCTACACCTTC.

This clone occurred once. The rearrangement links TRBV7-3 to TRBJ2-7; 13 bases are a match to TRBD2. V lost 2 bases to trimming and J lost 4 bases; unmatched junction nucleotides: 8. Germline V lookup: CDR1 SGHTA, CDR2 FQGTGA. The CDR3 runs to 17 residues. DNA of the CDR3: TGTGCCAGCAGCTTACCCTCGACTAGCGGGAGGATTTACGAGCAGTACTTC. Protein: CASSLPSTSGRIYEQYF.

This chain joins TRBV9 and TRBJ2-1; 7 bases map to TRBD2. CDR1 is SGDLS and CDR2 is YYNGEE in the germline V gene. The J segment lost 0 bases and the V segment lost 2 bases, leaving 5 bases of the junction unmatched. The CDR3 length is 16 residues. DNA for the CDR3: TGTGCCAGCAGCGTGCTGGGCGGGAGCTCCTACAATGAGCAGTTCTTC. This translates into CASSVLGGSSYNEQFF.

The CDR3 region has the DNA TGTGCCAGCAGTTTTTGGGAAACAAGGGACACCATATATTTT. Its translation: CASSFWETRDTIYF. V is TRBV28 and J is TRBJ1-3; D gene unclear. V lost 3 bases to trimming and J lost 8 bases, with 14 bases between them. Germline CDR1 MDHEN, CDR2 SYDVKM. The CDR3 is 14 residues long.